Following are 28 T cell receptor beta chains from one sample sequenced in a study of PD-1 blockade in mismatch repair-deficient tumors (dated by TCRdb to about 2017). Receptor amplification or capture employed the immunoSEQ multiplex PCR assay. In TCRdb, the immuneACCESS table is reduced to in-frame sequences with V and J assigned. These tables do not hold every clone; where another copy was compared, an unresolved V gene accounts for under half, and the others remain unexplained. This sample has roughly 120,000 clones in its table, and 65% to 80% of those were observed once. The ten biggest clones cover approximately 5% of the sample. This specimen was peripheral blood, taken 60 to 65 weeks after starting pembrolizumab. The receptors come from an adult with mismatch repair-deficient cancer.

This clone was seen only once. The chain uses TRBV28 and TRBJ2-3; D is perhaps TRBD1 (6 bases). Germline V gene sequence: CDR1 MDHEN, CDR2 SYDVKM. The CDR3 extends over 16 amino acids. Trimming shortened V by 5 bases and J by 3 bases, and 18 bases separated the two germline ends. This CDR3 reads CASSDLQGRGTDTQYF. The DNA for the CDR3 is TGTGCCAGCAGTGACCTGCAGGGGCGCGGTACAGATACGCAGTATTTT.

This clone has a handful of counts. The V gene is TRBV5-4, the J gene TRBJ2-1, with TRBD1 matching 9 bases. With 4 bases clipped from V and 1 base from J, the junction kept 3 bases outside the gene matches. Germline V gene lookup returns CDR1 SGHNT and CDR2 YYREEE (reference sequence). The CDR3 loop spans 15 amino acids. The CDR3: CASSPDRGSYNEQFF. The CDR3 nucleotides read TGTGCCAGCAGCCCAGACAGGGGGTCCTACAATGAGCAGTTCTTC.

The chain couples TRBV18 to TRBJ2-7; D gene unclear. This CDR3 spans 13 amino acids. With 2 bases removed from V and 6 bases from J, the gap between germline ends came to 11 bases. CDR1 and CDR2 from the germline V gene are KGHSH and LQKENI. The CDR3 reads CASSPFPTGEQYF. CDR3 nucleotide sequence: TGTGCCAGCTCACCATTCCCAACCGGCGAGCAGTACTTC. The variable domain in full, completed from reference TRBV18 and TRBJ2-7, reads NAGVMQNPRHLVRRRGQEARLRCSPMKGHSHVYWYRQLPEEGLKFMVYLQKENIIDESGMPKERFSAEFPKEGPSILRIQQVVRGDSAAYFCASSPFPTGEQYFGPGTRLTVT.

This clone was recorded only once. The genes are TRBV14 and TRBJ2-5, with D perhaps TRBD1 (6 bases). V was pared by 3 bases and J by 9 bases, with 23 bases between. This CDR3 has 16 residues. Germline V gives CDR1 SGHDN, CDR2 FVKESK. In DNA form, the CDR3 reads TGTGCCAGCAGCCATTTAAAGGAGACAGGCAACCGGGCCCAGTACTTC. Translation: CASSHLKETGNRAQYF.

The V gene is TRBV27, the J gene TRBJ2-1; 7 positions agree with TRBD2. V lost 2 bases and J lost 8; bases outside the gene matches: 3. Germline V CDR1 and CDR2: MNHEY, SMNVEV (reference sequence). This CDR3 contains 13 residues. For the CDR3, the DNA is TGTGCCAGCAGTTTACGGGGGGTGGATGAGCAGTTCTTC. The encoded protein is CASSLRGVDEQFF.

This clone has just a few counts. V usage is TRBV10-3 and J usage is TRBJ1-5; D is uncertain. The CDR3 runs to 17 residues. Trimming cost V 2 bases and J 3 bases, with 17 bases left between them. Germline CDR1 reads ENHRY; CDR2 reads SYGVKD. CDR3 in amino acids: CAISEASGQLTNQPQHF. DNA for the CDR3: TGTGCCATCAGTGAGGCTTCGGGTCAGCTTACCAATCAGCCCCAGCATTTT.

The rearrangement joins TRBV7-9 to TRBJ2-7; TRBD1 aligns across 8 bases. Germline V gene sequence: CDR1 SEHNR, CDR2 FQNEAQ (reference sequence). This CDR3 has 15 residues. J gave up 2 bases and V 4 bases, and 7 bases lay outside the gene matches. CDR3 bases: TGTGCCAGCAGCTCCCCTTCGACAGGGGCCTACGAGCAGTACTTC. This codes for CASSSPSTGAYEQYF.

This chain joins TRBV7-9 and TRBJ2-5; 10 nucleotides line up with TRBD2. Trimming removed 7 bases from V and 5 bases from J; junction bases left unmatched: 7. The CDR3 contains 14 residues. In germline, CDR1 is SEHNR, CDR2 FQNEAQ (reference sequence). The CDR3 nucleotides read TGTGCCAGCATCCTAGCGGGAGTGGGGGAGACCCAGTACTTC. Translated: CASILAGVGETQYF.

This clone was counted once. The chain combines TRBV19 with TRBJ2-5; D gene unclear. V was clipped by 5 bases and J by 3 bases, with 4 bases between them. The CDR3 runs 11 residues. CDR1 is LNHDA and CDR2 is SQIVND in the germline V gene (reference sequence). The CDR3 region is CASSGEETQYF. In DNA, the CDR3 is TGTGCCAGTAGTGGAGAAGAGACCCAGTACTTC.

This clone has a handful of counts. Germline and junction disagree at one end, which may indicate a read error. This chain links TRBV29-1 with TRBJ1-2; TRBD1 matches at 7 bases. The CDR3 contains 12 residues. The germline V gene has CDR1 SQVTM and CDR2 ANQGSEA. CDR3 sequence: CSAGLTGHGYTF. For the CDR3, the DNA is TGCAGCGCTGGTTTGACAGGGCATGGTTACACCTTC.

The CDR3 DNA reads as TGTGCCTGGAGTCCCGGACAGGGAGACACCGGGGAGCTGTTTTTT. Its protein is CAWSPGQGDTGELFF. The J gene is TRBJ2-2, the V gene TRBV30, with 8 bases fitting TRBD1. V trimming: 2 bases; J trimming: 3 bases; junction bases outside the gene matches: 5. The germline V gene encodes CDR1 GTSNPN and CDR2 SVGIG (reference sequence). CDR3 length: 15 residues.

The J gene is TRBJ1-1, the V gene TRBV13; D is ambiguous. Germline CDR1 reads PRHDT; CDR2 reads FYEKMQ (reference sequence). This CDR3 comprises 15 residues. The V gene lost 4 bases and the J gene lost 3 bases, with 15 bases spanning the gap. DNA of the CDR3: TGTGCCAGCAGCTCCTCCGGGGAGAGGGACACTGAAGCTTTCTTT. Protein: CASSSSGERDTEAFF.

The chain employs TRBV7-9 and TRBJ1-1; maybe TRBD1 (5 bases). V was cut by 3 bases and J by 5 bases, with 13 bases left in between. Germline V CDR1 and CDR2: SEHNR, FQNEAQ (reference sequence). The CDR3 has 14 residues. The CDR3 DNA is TGTGCCAGCAGCTTCCTGGCAGGGCGGACTGAAGCTTTCTTT. This gives the protein CASSFLAGRTEAFF.

The genes are TRBV5-4 and TRBJ1-5; 11 bases are shared with TRBD1. Losses at the gene ends were 5 bases for V and 6 bases for J; bases not matched to a gene: 7. Looked up from germline, CDR1 is SGHNT and CDR2 is YYREEE (reference sequence). The CDR3 covers 15 residues. CDR3 sequence reads: CASSPDRGRGQPQHF. In DNA form, the CDR3 reads TGTGCCAGCAGTCCGGACAGGGGGCGAGGTCAGCCCCAGCATTTT.

This clone was seen just once. The chain uses TRBV5-6 and TRBJ2-1; 8 bases agree with TRBD2. J lost 0 bases, V lost 2 bases, and 4 bases had no gene match. The CDR3 length is 16 residues. Germline V gene sequence: CDR1 SGHDT, CDR2 YYEEEE. CDR3 protein: CASSFSGESSYNEQFF. The DNA of the CDR3 is TGTGCCAGCAGCTTTAGCGGGGAAAGCTCCTACAATGAGCAGTTCTTC.

The rearrangement links TRBV19 to TRBJ1-5; 10 nucleotides match TRBD1. The CDR3 is 15 residues long. V trimming: 3 bases; J trimming: 6 bases; junction bases outside the gene matches: 5. The V gene's germline CDR1 is LNHDA and CDR2 SQIVND (reference sequence). The CDR3 nucleotides are TGTGCCAGTAGTATTAGACAGGGGGCAGGTCAGCCCCAGCATTTT. It is translated as CASSIRQGAGQPQHF.

The V call is TRBV10-1, the J call TRBJ2-7; TRBD2 agrees at 8 bases. V was clipped by 0 bases and J by 7 bases; unmatched bases: 8. The CDR3 is made up of 15 amino acids. Per germline, CDR1 WNHNN and CDR2 SYGVQD (reference sequence). This chain's CDR3 is CASSESSSGRGEQYF. The DNA for the CDR3 is TGCGCCAGCAGTGAGTCGTCCAGCGGGAGAGGTGAGCAGTACTTC.

The chain employs TRBV19 and TRBJ2-7; D not certain. In germline, CDR1 is LNHDA, CDR2 SQIVND (reference sequence). V lost 6 bases and J 1 base, leaving 4 bases between the germline ends. The CDR3 runs 11 residues. CDR3 residues: CASRDSYEQYF. The CDR3 region has the DNA TGTGCCAGTAGGGATTCCTACGAGCAGTACTTC. The variable domain in full, with the rest retrieved from reference TRBV19 and TRBJ2-7, is DGGITQSPKYLFRKEGQNVTLSCEQNLNHDAMYWYRQDPGQGLRLIYYSQIVNDFQKGDIAEGYSVSREKKESFPLTVTSAQKNPTAFYLCASRDSYEQYFGPGTRLTVT.

This clone was seen only once. This sequence joins TRBV19 and TRBJ1-1; no clear D gene. Trimming took off 5 bases at V and 0 bases at J, with 7 bases between the two ends. CDR1 and CDR2 from the germline V gene are LNHDA and SQIVND (reference sequence). There are 13 residues in the CDR3. CDR3 region: CASSPGVNTEAFF. The DNA of the CDR3 is TGTGCCAGTAGTCCTGGGGTGAACACTGAAGCTTTCTTT.

This chain uses TRBV5-4 with TRBJ1-1; unclear D gene. This CDR3 is 13 amino acids long. The germline V and J ends were trimmed by 0 bases and 0 bases, with 3 bases remaining between them. CDR1 and CDR2 from the germline V gene are SGHNT and YYREEE (reference sequence). CDR3 in DNA: TGTGCCAGCAGCTTGGGCGTGAACACTGAAGCTTTCTTT. This sequence encodes CASSLGVNTEAFF. Based on the CDR3 plus reference TRBV5-4 and TRBJ1-1, the full variable domain is ETGVTQSPTHLIKTRGQQVTLRCSSQSGHNTVSWYQQALGQGPQFIFQYYREEENGRGNFPPRFSGLQFPNYSSELNVNALELDDSALYLCASSLGVNTEAFFGQGTRLTVV.

The V and J genes are TRBV11-2 and TRBJ2-7; D is uncertain. Between the trimmed V and J ends, which lost 2 bases and 0 bases, there was a span of 14 bases. CDR3 size: 16 residues. Germline assignment: CDR1 SGHAT and CDR2 FQNNGV. CDR3 residues: CASSLYGLVTSYEQYF. CDR3 DNA: TGTGCCAGCAGCTTATATGGTTTAGTAACCTCCTACGAGCAGTACTTC.

The rearrangement uses TRBV10-3 and TRBJ1-1, with 7 positions matching TRBD1. The CDR3 covers 16 residues. In germline, CDR1 is ENHRY, CDR2 SYGVKD. The trim removed 6 bases at V and 3 bases at J, leaving 13 bases unmatched. CDR3 region: CAIREVKQGRDTEAFF. The CDR3 coding sequence is TGTGCCATCAGGGAGGTGAAACAGGGGAGGGACACTGAAGCTTTCTTT.

The gene calls are TRBV2 and TRBJ2-7; D unresolved. Trimming cost V 10 bases and J 2 bases, with 21 bases left between them. CDR1 SNHLY and CDR2 FYNNEI come from the germline V gene. The CDR3 runs to 15 residues. CDR3 coding DNA: TGTGCCATCGAGCCGCCGGGTCCTGGTCCCTACGAGCAGTACTTC. Translating gives CAIEPPGPGPYEQYF.

The rearrangement joins TRBV2 to TRBJ1-1; 11 nucleotides line up with TRBD1. CDR3 length: 15 amino acids. From germline, CDR1 is SNHLY and CDR2 FYNNEI. V was clipped by 7 bases and J by 5 bases; unmatched bases: 9. CDR3 protein: CASTGQGQGETEAFF. CDR3 nucleotide sequence: TGTGCCAGCACCGGTCAGGGACAGGGGGAGACTGAAGCTTTCTTT.

The chain links TRBV5-4 to TRBJ2-5; maybe TRBD2 (6 bases). Trimming pared 4 bases from V and 0 bases from J, leaving 7 bases between. The CDR3 has 13 residues. Germline lookup yields CDR1 SGHNT and CDR2 YYREEE (reference sequence). The CDR3 sequence is CASSRDYQETQYF. Written as DNA, the CDR3 is TGTGCCAGCAGCCGGGACTACCAAGAGACCCAGTACTTC.

V gene TRBV29-1 combines with J gene TRBJ1-4, with D possibly being TRBD1 (6 bases). This CDR3 contains 13 residues. CDR1 and CDR2 from the germline V gene are SQVTM and ANQGSEA. Trimming shortened V by 5 bases and J by 3 bases, and 10 bases separated the two germline ends. DNA of the CDR3: TGCAGCGTTCGAAGGGGGGCTAATGAAAAACTGTTTTTT. Encoded protein: CSVRRGANEKLFF.

The V and J genes are TRBV6-6 and TRBJ2-7; TRBD1 matches 7 bases. Germline V lookup: CDR1 MNHNY, CDR2 SVGAGI (reference sequence). There are 14 residues in the CDR3. Unmatched junction bases numbered 5, after V lost 4 bases and J lost 2 bases. The CDR3 nucleotides are TGTGCCAGCAGTTCTCGGACAGGTCCCTACGAGCAGTACTTC. Translating gives CASSSRTGPYEQYF.

This chain uses TRBV7-2 with TRBJ2-1; 7 positions match TRBD2. V dropped 0 bases and J dropped 4; count of bases not matched to a gene: 6. This CDR3 comprises 16 residues. CDR1 and CDR2 (germline): SGHTA, FQGNSA. The CDR3 here is CASSLAFVREYNEQFF. As DNA, the CDR3 is TGTGCCAGCAGCTTAGCTTTTGTGCGGGAGTACAATGAGCAGTTCTTC.